Below are 27 T cell receptor beta chains sequenced from a single sample in a study of T-cell reconstitution after alpha-beta-depleted transplantation in children. Molecular barcoding with unique molecular identifiers was used for the TCRbeta library. In TCRdb, the PCR reads were re-called with MiXCR into one record per CDR3 protein. The sample lists about 580,000 distinct CDR3 sequences, roughly 24% occurring once. This specimen was PBMCs, mostly from graft donor cells, taken 360 days after TCRalphabeta/CD19-depleted stem cell transplant. The receptors come from a boy in the first two years of life who had a stem cell transplant for acute myeloid leukemia, so the T cells may come from the graft donor.

This clonotype showed up many times. The chain is built from TRBV20-1 and TRBJ2-1, with a weak D call TRBD2 (5 bases). CDR3 size: 12 residues. Deletions cut 6 bases from V and 5 bases from J, with 11 bases between. Germline CDR1 is DFQATT and CDR2 is SNEGSKA (reference sequence). CDR3 in DNA: TGCAGTGCGTCCGGGATTCACAATGAGCAGTTCTTC. Amino acid sequence: CSASGIHNEQFF.

This clonotype showed up just a few times. The chain recombines TRBV7-2 with TRBJ2-7; D may be TRBD1 (5 bases). The CDR3 has 14 residues. With 5 bases removed from V and 5 bases from J, the gap between germline ends came to 16 bases. Germline V gene lookup returns CDR1 SGHTA and CDR2 FQGNSA. The CDR3 protein is CASSPPPWGNEQYV. Written as DNA, the CDR3 is TGTGCCAGCAGCCCCCCGCCTTGGGGCAACGAGCAGTACGTC.

A few counts support this clonotype. This chain connects TRBV25-1 to TRBJ2-5; D tentatively reads TRBD1 or TRBD2 (5 bases each). Per germline, CDR1 MGHDK and CDR2 SYGVNS. The CDR3 loop spans 14 amino acids. Between the trimmed V and J ends, which lost 0 bases and 2 bases, there was a span of 7 bases. Written as DNA, the CDR3 is TGTGCCAGCAGTGAATACGGGGCACAAGAGACCCAGTACTTC. Its protein is CASSEYGAQETQYF.

The V gene is TRBV5-6, the J gene TRBJ2-3; TRBD2 matches 8 bases. This CDR3 contains 17 residues. V gave up 3 bases and J gave up 0 bases; unmatched junction bases: 9. Germline V gene lookup returns CDR1 SGHDT and CDR2 YYEEEE. The CDR3 protein is CASSSPGGDKSTDTQYF. For the CDR3, the DNA is TGTGCCAGCAGCTCCCCCGGGGGGGACAAGAGCACAGATACGCAGTATTTT.

The chain joins TRBV7-7 to TRBJ1-2; TRBD1 aligns across 8 bases. Germline CDR1 is SSHAT and CDR2 is FNYEAQ (reference sequence). The trim removed 0 bases at V and 6 bases at J, leaving 0 bases unmatched. The CDR3 length is 13 residues. CDR3 sequence reads: CASSLADRDGYTF. The CDR3 DNA reads as TGTGCCAGCAGCTTAGCGGACAGGGATGGCTACACCTTC.

The chain combines TRBV11-2 with TRBJ2-7; perhaps TRBD2 as D (6 bases). Per germline, CDR1 SGHAT and CDR2 FQNNGV. V lost 2 bases and J 2 bases, leaving 16 bases between the germline ends. This CDR3 contains 16 residues. CDR3 coding DNA: TGTGCCAGCAGCTTAAATCGGGTTGTAGCGGCCTACGAGCAGTACTTC. The encoded protein is CASSLNRVVAAYEQYF.

The chain recombines TRBV6-1 with TRBJ2-2; the D gene is possibly TRBD2 (5 bases). The germline V gene has CDR1 MNHNS and CDR2 SASEGT. The V gene lost 6 bases and the J gene lost 4 bases, with 15 bases spanning the gap. This CDR3 contains 15 residues. This CDR3 is CASRKAMGSTGELFF. The CDR3 bases are TGTGCCAGCAGGAAGGCTATGGGGAGCACCGGGGAGCTGTTTTTT.

V is TRBV28 and J is TRBJ2-4; 11 bases match TRBD1. The CDR3 extends over 19 amino acids. Per germline, CDR1 MDHEN and CDR2 SYDVKM. V lost 5 bases to trimming and J lost 1 base; unmatched junction nucleotides: 13. The CDR3 spells CASSPRDRGTLMAKNIQYF. The CDR3 DNA reads TGTGCCAGCAGTCCGAGGGACAGGGGGACCCTTATGGCCAAAAACATTCAGTACTTC.

This chain links TRBV5-6 with TRBJ2-2; 8 nucleotides align to TRBD2. CDR3 length: 15 amino acids. Germline assignment: CDR1 SGHDT and CDR2 YYEEEE. V shed 3 bases, J shed 6 bases, and the junction held 7 bases outside the gene matches. In DNA form, the CDR3 reads TGTGCCAGCAGCTCTCCGGGACTAGGTCCCGGGGAGCTGTTTTTT. The encoded protein is CASSSPGLGPGELFF. Filled out from reference TRBV5-6 and TRBJ2-2, the complete variable domain reads DAGVTQSPTHLIKTRGQQVTLRCSPKSGHDTVSWYQQALGQGPQFIFQYYEEEERQRGNFPDRFSGHQFPNYSSELNVNALLLGDSALYLCASSSPGLGPGELFFGEGSRLTVL.

This sequence joins TRBV20-1 and TRBJ2-2; D is undetermined. CDR1 is DFQATT, CDR2 SNEGSKA, per germline (reference sequence). V lost 6 bases to trimming and J lost 6 bases, with 8 bases between them. The CDR3 is 11 amino acids. The CDR3 sequence is CSAPQAGELFF. The CDR3 nucleotides are TGCAGTGCCCCCCAGGCCGGGGAGCTGTTTTTT.

This clonotype showed up many times. The rearrangement links TRBV24-1 to TRBJ2-6; no definite D call. Trimming cost V 7 bases and J 2 bases, with 23 bases left between them. The CDR3 contains 19 residues. Germline V gene sequence: CDR1 KGHDR, CDR2 SFDVKD. CDR3 loop: CATSESITLPLPGANVLTF. The CDR3 bases are TGTGCCACCAGCGAATCTATCACTTTACCACTCCCTGGGGCCAACGTCCTGACTTTC.

This clonotype appeared a few times. The chain joins TRBV19 to TRBJ2-2; 7 bases match TRBD1. V trimming: 10 bases; J trimming: 1 base; junction bases outside the gene matches: 3. In germline, CDR1 is LNHDA, CDR2 SQIVND (reference sequence). CDR3 size: 13 residues. Here the CDR3 reads CAIRDRNTGELFF. The CDR3 DNA is TGTGCCATCCGGGACAGGAACACCGGGGAGCTGTTTTTT.

As to this clonotype: A much larger clonotype is one base distant, so this may be a read error. V and J are TRBV29-1 and TRBJ2-3; D may be TRBD2 (7 bases). The CDR3 runs to 14 residues. CDR1 SQVTM and CDR2 ANQGSEA come from the germline V gene. The CDR3 nucleotides are TGCAGCGTTCGTGGGGGGGCGCTCACAGATGCGCAGTATTTT. Its translation: CSVRGGALTDAQYF.

This clonotype was seen only a few times. The chain links TRBV24-1 to TRBJ2-1; 10 bases are a match to TRBD2. The J segment lost 8 bases and the V segment lost 6 bases, leaving 6 bases of the junction unmatched. Germline V gives CDR1 KGHDR, CDR2 SFDVKD. CDR3 length equals 14 residues. CDR3 protein: CATSTAGGPDEQFF. The CDR3, as DNA: TGTGCCACCAGTACAGCGGGGGGGCCTGATGAGCAGTTCTTC.

The rearrangement uses TRBV20-1 and TRBJ2-7; perhaps TRBD2 as D (5 bases). Germline lookup yields CDR1 DFQATT and CDR2 SNEGSKA (reference sequence). This CDR3 has 14 amino acids. V was shortened by 6 bases and J by 2 bases, with 17 bases between the two germline ends. The CDR3 DNA reads TGCAGTGCGAGGACGGGGTACGGGACCTACGAGCAGTACGTC. As protein: CSARTGYGTYEQYV.

This clonotype was counted many times. The rearrangement uses TRBV12-3 or TRBV12-4 and TRBJ2-7; D perhaps matches TRBD2 (5 bases). The CDR3 covers 16 residues. V was pared by 5 bases and J by 2 bases, with 19 bases between. This CDR3 reads CASSRSGITGTYEQYF. The DNA of the CDR3 is TGTGCCAGCAGTCGCTCGGGGATCACCGGGACCTACGAGCAGTACTTC.

The table lists this clonotype with many counts. The chain is built from TRBV5-4 and TRBJ2-5, with D perhaps TRBD1 or TRBD2 (6 bases each). Germline CDR1 SGHNT, CDR2 YYREEE (reference sequence). With 2 bases removed from V and 5 bases from J, the gap between germline ends came to 13 bases. This CDR3 is 14 amino acids long. The CDR3 bases are TGTGCCAGCAGCTTCCCGGGGGCCGGGGAGACCCAGTACTTC. Amino acids: CASSFPGAGETQYF.

This clonotype came up many times. This chain uses TRBV13 with TRBJ2-5; D uncertain. Germline lookup yields CDR1 PRHDT and CDR2 FYEKMQ (reference sequence). The ends were cut back, 0 bases at V and 5 bases at J, with 4 bases in the middle. The CDR3 is made up of 12 amino acids. The CDR3 DNA sequence: TGTGCCAGCAGCTTAGGCCCCGAGACCCAGTACTTC. This translates into CASSLGPETQYF.

The V call is TRBV20-1, the J call TRBJ2-5, with D perhaps TRBD1 or TRBD2 (5 bases each). Trimming removed 6 bases from V and 1 base from J, with 24 bases in between. The germline V gene has CDR1 DFQATT and CDR2 SNEGSKA (reference sequence). The CDR3 runs to 17 residues. CDR3 DNA: TGCAGTGCCCAGCCACCCCCTGGACGGGGCGCCCAAGAGACCCAGTACTTC. It specifies CSAQPPPGRGAQETQYF.

The V gene is TRBV25-1, the J gene TRBJ2-4; D is unresolved. Germline V gene lookup returns CDR1 MGHDK and CDR2 SYGVNS. The CDR3 totals 14 residues. Trimming took 3 bases from V and 9 from J, leaving 15 bases between them. CDR3 DNA sequence: TGTGCCAGCAGTGAGTTCTTTGGCAAGGGCATTCAGTACTTC. The encoded protein is CASSEFFGKGIQYF.

The sample holds many counts of this clonotype. The V call is TRBV5-1, the J call TRBJ2-7; 8 bases agree with TRBD1. The CDR3 spans 14 residues. CDR1 and CDR2 from the germline V gene are SGHRS and YFSETQ. With 4 bases clipped from V and 4 bases from J, the junction kept 7 bases outside the gene matches. The CDR3 sequence: CASSGTGGEYEQYF. The CDR3 nucleotides are TGCGCCAGCAGCGGGACAGGAGGAGAGTACGAGCAGTACTTC.

This clonotype was seen many times. This chain connects TRBV27 to TRBJ1-6; 9 nucleotides match TRBD1. Germline CDR1 and CDR2: MNHEY and SMNVEV (reference sequence). CDR3 size: 15 residues. Trimming removed 4 bases from V and 9 bases from J; junction bases left unmatched: 7. CDR3 bases: TGTGCCAGCAGTTACCTAGGACAGGGGCGTTCACCCCTCCACTTT. Its protein product is CASSYLGQGRSPLHF.

This clonotype was counted only a few times. V gene TRBV5-1 combines with J gene TRBJ1-1; D unclear. Looked up from germline, CDR1 is SGHRS and CDR2 is YFSETQ. Trimming removed 4 bases at V and 0 bases at J, with 10 bases between. CDR3 size: 14 residues. The chain's CDR3 is CASSPVVLNTEAFF. CDR3 bases: TGCGCCAGCAGCCCAGTTGTCTTGAACACTGAAGCTTTCTTT.

This clonotype was counted a few times. V usage is TRBV6-1 and J usage is TRBJ2-2; 8 positions match TRBD2. The length of the CDR3 is 16 residues. Trimming cost V 5 bases and J 8 bases; bases outside gene matches: 13. Per the germline V gene, CDR1 is MNHNS and CDR2 is SASEGT. The CDR3 here is CASSPLSGGAGGELFF. In DNA, the CDR3 is TGTGCCAGCAGTCCTCTGTCCGGGGGGGCTGGAGGGGAGCTGTTTTTT.

The chain carries TRBV29-1 and TRBJ2-1; 9 bases align to TRBD2. The CDR3 loop spans 14 amino acids. After removal of 3 bases from V and 6 bases from J, the junction contained 6 bases not matched to a gene. CDR1 is SQVTM and CDR2 is ANQGSEA in the germline V gene. The CDR3 bases are TGCAGCGTTGAGCCTAGCGGGGCTCCCAATGAGCAGTTCTTC. Protein: CSVEPSGAPNEQFF.

This clonotype came up many times. The rearrangement links TRBV20-1 to TRBJ2-4; a possible D gene is TRBD2 (6 bases). CDR3 length: 11 residues. The V gene's germline CDR1 is DFQATT and CDR2 SNEGSKA (reference sequence). V was cut by 2 bases and J by 13 bases, with 12 bases left in between. CDR3 sequence reads: CSARFERVQYF. CDR3 DNA: TGCAGTGCTAGATTCGAGCGGGTACAGTACTTC.

The rearrangement links TRBV20-1 to TRBJ2-7; tentatively, D is TRBD1 (6 bases). The ends were cut back, 1 base at V and 1 base at J, with 8 bases in the middle. The CDR3 runs 13 residues. Germline V gene data show CDR1 as DFQATT and CDR2 as SNEGSKA (reference sequence). The CDR3 loop is CSARGGTSYEQYF. The CDR3 coding sequence is TGCAGTGCTAGAGGAGGGACATCCTACGAGCAGTACTTC.